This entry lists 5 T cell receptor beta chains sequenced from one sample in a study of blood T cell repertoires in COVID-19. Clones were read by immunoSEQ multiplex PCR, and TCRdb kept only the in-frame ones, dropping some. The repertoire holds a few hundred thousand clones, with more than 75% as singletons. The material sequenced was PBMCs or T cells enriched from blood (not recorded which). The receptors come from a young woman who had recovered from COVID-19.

CDR3 amino acids: CASSPSDWGGADTQYF. CDR3 bases: TGTGCCAGCTCTCCCAGCGACTGGGGAGGAGCAGATACGCAGTATTTT. The rearrangement joins TRBV18 to TRBJ2-3; tentatively, D is TRBD2 (6 bases). V was shortened by 6 bases and J by 4 bases, with 20 bases between the two germline ends. Per the germline V gene, CDR1 is KGHSH and CDR2 is LQKENI. The CDR3 has 16 amino acids.

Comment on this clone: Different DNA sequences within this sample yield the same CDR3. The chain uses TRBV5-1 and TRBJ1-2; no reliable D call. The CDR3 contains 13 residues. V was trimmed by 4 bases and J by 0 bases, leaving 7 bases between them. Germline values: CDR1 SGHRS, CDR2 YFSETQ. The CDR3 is CASSPTANYGYTF. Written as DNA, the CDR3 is TGCGCCAGCAGCCCCACGGCTAACTATGGCTACACCTTC.

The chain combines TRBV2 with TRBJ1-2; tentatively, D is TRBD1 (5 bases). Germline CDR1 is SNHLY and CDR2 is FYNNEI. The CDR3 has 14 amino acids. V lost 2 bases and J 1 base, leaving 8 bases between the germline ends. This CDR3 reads CASSEQGGNYGYTF. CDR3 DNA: TGTGCCAGCAGTGAACAGGGAGGTAACTATGGCTACACCTTC.

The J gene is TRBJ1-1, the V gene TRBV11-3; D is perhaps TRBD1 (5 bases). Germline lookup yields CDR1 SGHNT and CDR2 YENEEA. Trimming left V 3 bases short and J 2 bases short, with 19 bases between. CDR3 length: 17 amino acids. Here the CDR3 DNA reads TGTGCCAGCAGCTTGGGATTCGCGGGAGGGGACAACACTGAAGCTTTCTTT. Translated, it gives CASSLGFAGGDNTEAFF.

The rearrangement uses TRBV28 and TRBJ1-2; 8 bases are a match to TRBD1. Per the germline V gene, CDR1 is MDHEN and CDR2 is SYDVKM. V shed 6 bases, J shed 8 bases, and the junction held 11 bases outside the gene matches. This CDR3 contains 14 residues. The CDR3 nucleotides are TGTGCCAGCAGCCTCCCCGGACAGGGACAGGGCTACACCTTC. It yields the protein CASSLPGQGQGYTF.